Presented here are 22 T cell receptor beta chains from one specimen sequenced in a study of CD8 T cells in Susac syndrome. RNA was extracted with the RNeasy kit, and a quantity of roughly 0.45 to 1 ug was reverse transcribed using random hexamers. In TCRdb, the immunoSEQ multiplex PCR reads were re-called with MiXCR into one record per CDR3 protein. The sample has approximately 230,000 distinct CDR3 sequences, about 94% seen once. Sequenced: CD4+ T cells from PBMCs. These receptors were collected from a human donor with multiple sclerosis.

The chain has TRBV5-1 and TRBJ2-7, with a possible D match to TRBD2 (6 bases). Germline loops: CDR1 SGHRS, CDR2 YFSETQ. V was shortened by 0 bases and J by 0 bases, with 10 bases between the two germline ends. The CDR3 covers 15 residues. In nucleotides, the CDR3 is TGCGCCAGCAGCTTGGGGCCCGGGAGCTCCTACGAGCAGTACGTC. Its translation is CASSLGPGSSYEQYV.

DNA for the CDR3: TGTGCCAGCAGCTTACGGGACAGGGGCTCACCCCTCCACTTT. Translated: CASSLRDRGSPLHF. The J gene is TRBJ1-6, the V gene TRBV7-2; 10 positions agree with TRBD1. This CDR3 spans 14 amino acids. CDR1 and CDR2 from the germline V gene are SGHTA and FQGNSA. Trimming took 2 bases from V and 10 from J; bases not matched to a gene: 2.

The genes are TRBV3-1 and TRBJ2-1; D not certain. The germline V gene encodes CDR1 LGHDT and CDR2 YNNKEL (reference sequence). CDR3 length equals 14 residues. The V end was cut by 1 base, the J end by 7 bases, with 11 bases between. The CDR3: CASSQGGGVNEQFF. For the CDR3, the DNA is TGTGCCAGCAGCCAAGGGGGTGGCGTAAATGAGCAGTTCTTC.

This chain links TRBV7-2 with TRBJ2-4; D is unclear. Trimming took 5 bases from V and 1 from J, leaving 6 bases between them. CDR3 length equals 13 residues. CDR1 and CDR2 from the germline V gene are SGHTA and FQGNSA. CDR3 residues: CASSRGAKNIQYF. As DNA, the CDR3 is TGTGCCAGCAGCCGCGGCGCCAAAAACATTCAGTACTTC.

This chain uses TRBV27 with TRBJ1-4, with 7 bases that match TRBD1. The J segment lost 5 bases and the V segment lost 6 bases, leaving 3 bases of the junction unmatched. The CDR3 totals 13 residues. Germline CDR1 reads MNHEY; CDR2 reads SMNVEV (reference sequence). The CDR3, as DNA: TGTGCCAGCAGCGGGACAGAGAATGAAAAACTGTTTTTT. Protein: CASSGTENEKLFF.

The chain recombines TRBV7-9 with TRBJ2-2; D gene uncertain. Germline lookup yields CDR1 SEHNR and CDR2 FQNEAQ (reference sequence). Trimming shortened V by 10 bases and J by 1 base, and 13 bases separated the two germline ends. This CDR3 contains 14 residues. CDR3 in amino acids: CATSLRENTGELFF. In DNA form, the CDR3 reads TGTGCCACCTCTCTCAGAGAGAACACCGGGGAGCTGTTTTTT.

The CDR3 is CASSQTNEQYF. The CDR3 DNA reads as TGTGCCAGCAGCCAAACAAACGAGCAGTACTTC. The chain employs TRBV3-1 and TRBJ2-7; no reliable D call. The germline gives CDR1 LGHDT, CDR2 YNNKEL (reference sequence). The CDR3 length is 11 residues. Trimming left V 2 bases short and J 5 bases short, with 4 bases between.

The rearrangement joins TRBV30 to TRBJ1-1; D unclear. Between the trimmed V and J ends, which lost 0 bases and 8 bases, there was a span of 7 bases. This CDR3 spans 11 amino acids. The germline gives CDR1 GTSNPN, CDR2 SVGIG (reference sequence). CDR3 nucleotide sequence: TGTGCCTGGAGTGTAGGGCAGGAAGCTTTCTTT. Translation gives CAWSVGQEAFF.

The chain is built from TRBV7-9 and TRBJ1-3; the D is unclear. Trimming removed 10 bases at V and 0 bases at J, with 7 bases between. CDR3 length equals 12 residues. Germline CDR1 and CDR2: SEHNR and FQNEAQ (reference sequence). The CDR3 DNA follows: TGTGCCACATCTGCCTCTGGAAACACCATATATTTT. As protein: CATSASGNTIYF.

Of note for this clonotype: Germline and junction disagree at one end, which may indicate a read error. V gene TRBV7-7 combines with J gene TRBJ2-1, with TRBD2 identical over 13 bases. Germline loops: CDR1 SSHAT, CDR2 FNYEAQ (reference sequence). CDR3 length equals 17 residues. CDR3 bases: TGTGCTAGCAGCCCCTCCCAGGGACTAGCGGGAAGGTATGAGCAGTTCTTC. The encoded protein is CASSPSQGLAGRYEQFF. Together with reference TRBV7-7 and TRBJ2-1, the CDR3 gives the full variable domain: GAGVSQSPRYKVTKRGQDVTLRCDPISSHATLYWYQQALGQGPEFLTYFNYEAQPDKSGLPSDRFSAERPEGSISTLTIQRTEQRDSAMYRCASSPSQGLAGRYEQFFGPGTRLTVL.

Only one count was recorded for this clonotype. The rearrangement uses TRBV11-2 and TRBJ2-7, with TRBD1 matching over 10 bases. This CDR3 contains 17 residues. Trimming took 5 bases from V and 6 from J; bases not matched to a gene: 16. Per the germline V gene, CDR1 is SGHAT and CDR2 is FQNNGV. CDR3 DNA sequence: TGTGCCAGCAGCGCCACGGGGACAGGGGTACACGGTGGCGAGCAGTACTTC. This gives the protein CASSATGTGVHGGEQYF.

This chain joins TRBV20-1 and TRBJ2-5, with 8 bases lining up with TRBD2. This CDR3 comprises 14 residues. The trim removed 7 bases at V and 2 bases at J, leaving 9 bases unmatched. CDR1 is DFQATT and CDR2 is SNEGSKA in the germline V gene (reference sequence). The CDR3 here is CSVLRTSQQETQYF. The CDR3 nucleotides are TGCAGTGTCCTAAGGACTAGCCAACAAGAGACCCAGTACTTC.

The chain couples TRBV4-2 to TRBJ2-5; 7 bases align to TRBD2. The germline V gene encodes CDR1 LGHNA and CDR2 YNFKEQ. The CDR3 consists of 16 residues. Germline trimming cut 1 base from V and 4 bases from J; bases unmatched to any gene: 9. The CDR3 coding sequence is TGTGCCAGCAGCCAAGCGAGCGCGGGAGTAAGAGAGACCCAGTACTTC. It specifies CASSQASAGVRETQYF.

The chain is built from TRBV24-1 and TRBJ2-1; no definite D call. Looked up from germline, CDR1 is KGHDR and CDR2 is SFDVKD. The CDR3 has 15 residues. Trimming pared 3 bases from V and 8 bases from J, leaving 16 bases between. The CDR3 nucleotides read TGTGCCACCAGTGATCCGGACCCTAAACTTGATGAGCAGTTCTTC. Amino acids: CATSDPDPKLDEQFF.

The chain links TRBV11-3 to TRBJ2-5, with 8 bases fitting TRBD2. The CDR3 runs to 17 residues. V shed 1 base and J 2 bases; nucleotides not matched to a gene: 9. Germline values: CDR1 SGHNT, CDR2 YENEEA. The CDR3 region has the DNA TGTGCCAGCAGCTTAGCCACCCTCCGGGGGGGACAAGAGACCCAGTACTTC. This gives the protein CASSLATLRGGQETQYF.

In its sample, this clonotype was seen a few times. CDR3 loop: CASSLERETQYF. In DNA, the CDR3 is TGTGCCAGTTCGCTGGAGAGGGAGACCCAGTACTTC. The chain links TRBV2 to TRBJ2-5; D is undetermined. CDR3 size: 12 residues. Germline loops: CDR1 SNHLY, CDR2 FYNNEI. V lost 9 bases and J 5 bases, leaving 13 bases between the germline ends.

The chain has TRBV30 and TRBJ2-2, with TRBD1 matching 10 bases. This CDR3 comprises 15 residues. The V and J ends lost 3 bases and 5 bases, in that order; junction bases with no gene match: 6. Germline values: CDR1 GTSNPN, CDR2 SVGIG (reference sequence). The CDR3 reads CAWRDRGRYTGELFF. The CDR3 nucleotides read TGTGCCTGGAGAGACAGGGGGCGGTATACCGGGGAGCTGTTTTTT.

This chain uses TRBV12-3 or TRBV12-4 with TRBJ1-1; 7 nucleotides align to TRBD1. The V segment lost 7 bases and the J segment 4 bases; nucleotides outside the gene matches: 9. CDR3 size: 14 residues. The chain's CDR3 is CASTNRGGGTEAFF. The CDR3 DNA follows: TGTGCCAGCACGAACAGGGGTGGTGGCACTGAAGCTTTCTTT.

This chain links TRBV7-8 with TRBJ2-2; D might be TRBD1 (6 bases). The CDR3 sequence is 16 residues long. Trimming stripped 6 bases from V and 6 bases from J, with 20 bases between. CDR1 is SGHVS and CDR2 is FQNEAQ in the germline V gene. Here the CDR3 DNA reads TGTGCCAGCAGACTACGGGCGGACAGCCTCTCCGGGGAGCTGTTTTTT. Translation gives CASRLRADSLSGELFF.

CDR3 coding DNA: TGTGCCAGCAGCCATCGGACTAGCGGGGGGCCAAACACCGGGGAGCTGTTTTTT. Amino acid sequence: CASSHRTSGGPNTGELFF. V gene TRBV7-8 combines with J gene TRBJ2-2; 14 positions agree with TRBD2. After removal of 5 bases from V and 2 bases from J, the junction contained 7 bases not matched to a gene. This CDR3 region has 18 residues. Germline V gives CDR1 SGHVS, CDR2 FQNEAQ.

The J gene is TRBJ2-7, the V gene TRBV19; 7 bases are a match to TRBD2. V gave up 3 bases and J gave up 2 bases; unmatched junction bases: 7. This CDR3 has 15 amino acids. CDR1 LNHDA and CDR2 SQIVND come from the germline V gene (reference sequence). CDR3 DNA: TGTGCCAGTAGTATGGTCGAGCGGGAACCCTACGAGCAGTACGTC. Protein sequence: CASSMVEREPYEQYV.

The chain links TRBV20-1 to TRBJ1-5; D not resolved. The CDR3 spans 15 residues. Trimming shortened V by 1 base and J by 4 bases, and 14 bases separated the two germline ends. CDR1 DFQATT and CDR2 SNEGSKA come from the germline V gene (reference sequence). The CDR3 bases are TGCAGTGCTAGAGTTGGTACAGCGTCTAATCAGCCCCAGCATTTT. It encodes CSARVGTASNQPQHF.